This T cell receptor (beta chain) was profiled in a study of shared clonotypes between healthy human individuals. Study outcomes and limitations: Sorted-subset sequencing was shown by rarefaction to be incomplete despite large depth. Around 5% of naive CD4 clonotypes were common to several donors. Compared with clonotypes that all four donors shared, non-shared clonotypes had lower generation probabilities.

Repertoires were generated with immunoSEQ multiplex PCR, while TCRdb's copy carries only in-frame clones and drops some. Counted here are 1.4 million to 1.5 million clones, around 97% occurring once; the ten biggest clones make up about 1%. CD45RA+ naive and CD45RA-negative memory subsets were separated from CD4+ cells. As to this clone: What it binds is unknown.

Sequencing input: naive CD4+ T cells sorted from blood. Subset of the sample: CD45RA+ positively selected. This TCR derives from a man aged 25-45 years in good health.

The CDR3 loop reads CASSTLGDPNYGYTF. For the CDR3, the DNA is TGTGCCAGTAGTACCCTCGGGGACCCTAACTATGGCTACACCTTC. The chain combines TRBV19 with TRBJ1-2; D might be TRBD1 (5 bases). CDR1 is LNHDA and CDR2 is SQIVND in the germline V gene (reference sequence). CDR3 length equals 15 residues. The V end lost 4 bases, the J end lost 0 bases, and 12 bases lay between the germline ends.